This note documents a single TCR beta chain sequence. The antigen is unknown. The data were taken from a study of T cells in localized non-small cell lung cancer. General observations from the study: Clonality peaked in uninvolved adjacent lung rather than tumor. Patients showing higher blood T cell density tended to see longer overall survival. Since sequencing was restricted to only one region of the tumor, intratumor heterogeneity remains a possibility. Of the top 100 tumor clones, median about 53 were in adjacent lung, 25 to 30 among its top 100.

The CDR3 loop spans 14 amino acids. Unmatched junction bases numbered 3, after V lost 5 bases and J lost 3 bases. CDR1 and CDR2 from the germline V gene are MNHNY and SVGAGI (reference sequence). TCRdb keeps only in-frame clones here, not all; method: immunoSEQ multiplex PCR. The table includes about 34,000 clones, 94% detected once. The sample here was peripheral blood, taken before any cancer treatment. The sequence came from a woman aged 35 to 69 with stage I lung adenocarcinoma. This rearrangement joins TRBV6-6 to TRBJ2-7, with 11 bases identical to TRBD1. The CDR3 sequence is CASSRTGGFYEQYF. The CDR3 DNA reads TGTGCCAGCAGTCGGACAGGGGGCTTCTACGAGCAGTACTTC.